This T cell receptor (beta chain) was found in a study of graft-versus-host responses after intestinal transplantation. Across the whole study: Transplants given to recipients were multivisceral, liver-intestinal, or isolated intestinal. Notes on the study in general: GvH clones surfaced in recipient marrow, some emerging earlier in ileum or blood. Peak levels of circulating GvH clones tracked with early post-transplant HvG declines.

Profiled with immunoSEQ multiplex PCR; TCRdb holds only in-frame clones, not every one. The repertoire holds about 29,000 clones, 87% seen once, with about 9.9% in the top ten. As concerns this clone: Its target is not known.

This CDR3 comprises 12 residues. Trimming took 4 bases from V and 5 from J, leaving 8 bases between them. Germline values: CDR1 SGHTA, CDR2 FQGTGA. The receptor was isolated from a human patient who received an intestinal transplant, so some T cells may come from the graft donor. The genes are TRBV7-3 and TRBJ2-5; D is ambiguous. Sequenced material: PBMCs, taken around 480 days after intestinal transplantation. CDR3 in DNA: TGTGCCAGCAGCTCGATCGGGGAGACCCAGTACTTC. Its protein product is CASSSIGETQYF.